This T cell receptor beta chain was recovered during a study of blood T cell repertoires in COVID-19. Whole-study context: Acute-phase and convalescent COVID-19 samples originated in the United States, Italy and Spain. From T cells, B-cell-depleted T cells, or PBMCs came the material, which was cDNA or gDNA.

The CDR3 has 12 amino acids. Germline CDR1 is SGDLS and CDR2 is YYNGEE. Trimming left V 0 bases short and J 7 bases short, with 5 bases between. Original handling: Scientists estimated how many nucleated cells there were by amplifying reference gene primers. Repertoires were generated with immunoSEQ multiplex PCR, while TCRdb's copy carries only in-frame clones and drops some. The DNA gave D and trimming, while V, J and clone size come from that table. Of some 270,000 clones listed, roughly 88% are singletons. The V gene is TRBV9, the J gene TRBJ1-3; D call uncertain. The receptor comes from a woman aged 70-85 years with acute or convalescent COVID-19. Material: peripheral blood. The CDR3 region is CASSVEANTIYF. The CDR3 DNA follows: TGTGCCAGCAGCGTAGAAGCCAACACCATATATTTT.